This entry is about one T cell receptor beta chain. Its antigen is not identified. This sample stems from a study of human T cells and chemical hapten exposure. Overall study results and limits: Expanded TCR counts at PT1 were positively correlated with the patch test score. TCRs exceeding 1 in 1000 frequency stayed unchanged with DPC sensitization.

The study used a library that attached unique molecular identifiers to individual cDNA molecules. TCRdb itself ran the RACE reads through MiXCR, one entry per CDR3 protein. The table includes approximately 260,000 distinct CDR3 sequences, 7.5% to 8% detected once. The sample's time point: pre-sensitization, week 0. Treatment defined: therapeutic diphenylcyclopropenone sensitization with weekly scalp DPC. Whole blood that had not been fractionated was the source of extracted total RNA. CDR1 is SEHNR and CDR2 is FQNEAQ in the germline V gene (reference sequence). CDR3 length: 15 amino acids. V lost 4 bases and J lost 3, with 16 bases in between.

V and J are TRBV7-9 and TRBJ2-7, with D perhaps matching TRBD1 or TRBD2 (5 bases each). Specimen: whole blood, collected in connection with sensitization to the hapten diphenylcyclopropenone (DPC). This sequence was found in a man between 18 and 29 years old with alopecia areata. Some clones in this sample may be carry-over from other donors' samples. The CDR3 here is CASSSGTENIYEQYF. The CDR3, as DNA: TGTGCCAGCAGCTCAGGGACGGAGAATATCTACGAGCAGTACTTC.